This T cell receptor beta chain was obtained from a study of CD8+CD57+ T cells in acquired aplastic anemia listed by TCRdb under 2018. Notes on the research overall: A mean of 3.2 ug of DNA, ranging from roughly 0.2 to 27.4 ug, was extracted from sorted CD4+ and CD8+ cells. CD8+CD57+ expansion was defined as a frequency above the mean frequency observed in healthy subjects. Summary of the overall study and its limitations: Although some 28 CD8+ CDR3 sequences were shared by patients and controls, these sequences appeared highly expressed in patients and within the immunodominant clones of patients. CD8+ Simpson's diversity did not differ significantly between patients and healthy controls (P=0.060).

Genomic DNA was used as template for profiling of TCR beta VDJ combinations and CDR3 sequences. An Illumina HiSeq 2000 was used for TCR repertoire sequencing. Concerning the study's data processing: Repertoires were assessed using TRBV/TRBJ rearrangement plots, CDR3 size and DJ length profiles, and Simpson's diversity index. The most abundant DNA sequence in the deep sequencing data was taken as the immunodominant clone. CDR3 amino acid sequences were screened for sharing across subjects and were compared with published repertoires and the VDJdb database. TCRdb reran the public reads through fastp at Q25 and MiXCR, keeping productive beta chains. Each entry merges the rows of one CDR3 protein and shows their most common DNA and genes. What appears here as the V and J calls and clone size reflects TCRdb's work, not the paper's. Here the sample has over 250,000 distinct CDR3 sequences; around three fifths occur a single time. 1% to 1.5% of the sample goes to the ten largest clones.

The patients picked for sequencing were ones in whom flow cytometry had shown an expansion of CD8+CD57+ cells. All patients had severe acquired aplastic anemia diagnosed by International Study of Aplastic Anemia and Agranulocytosis and Camitta criteria. No therapy had been received by the patients at the time of blood sampling. TCR repertoires of sorted CD4+ and CD8+ blood T cells from severe aplastic anemia patients and healthy subjects were deep-sequenced in the study. Patients were enrolled in the USA under clinicaltrials.gov protocols 00001620, 01623167, 00001397, 00071045, 00081523 and 00961064. Ficoll-Paque density gradient centrifugation was used to isolate peripheral blood mononuclear cells. CD4+ and CD8+ T cells were sorted by FACS or magnetic beads before DNA extraction. Turning to this clonotype: The antigen this receptor binds is unknown. An end of the junction differs from the germline gene, which may be a read error.

The germline V gene specifies SQVTM as CDR1 and ANQGSEA as CDR2. The CDR3 holds 10 amino acids from the cysteine to the phenylalanine. Kept here is only the CDR3 DNA, which spans 30 bases and is read in frame from base 1. Material: sorted CD4+, CD8+, or CD8+CD57+ T cells (not recorded which) from PBMCs. The rearranged chain carries TRBV29-1 and TRBJ1-1; matching of 5 bases hints at TRBD1 as the D gene. The receptor comes from a human donor with aplastic anemia. The encoded CDR3 is CSVRETGAFF. The sequenced DNA: TGCAGCGTCAGGGAGACTGGAGCTTTCTTT.